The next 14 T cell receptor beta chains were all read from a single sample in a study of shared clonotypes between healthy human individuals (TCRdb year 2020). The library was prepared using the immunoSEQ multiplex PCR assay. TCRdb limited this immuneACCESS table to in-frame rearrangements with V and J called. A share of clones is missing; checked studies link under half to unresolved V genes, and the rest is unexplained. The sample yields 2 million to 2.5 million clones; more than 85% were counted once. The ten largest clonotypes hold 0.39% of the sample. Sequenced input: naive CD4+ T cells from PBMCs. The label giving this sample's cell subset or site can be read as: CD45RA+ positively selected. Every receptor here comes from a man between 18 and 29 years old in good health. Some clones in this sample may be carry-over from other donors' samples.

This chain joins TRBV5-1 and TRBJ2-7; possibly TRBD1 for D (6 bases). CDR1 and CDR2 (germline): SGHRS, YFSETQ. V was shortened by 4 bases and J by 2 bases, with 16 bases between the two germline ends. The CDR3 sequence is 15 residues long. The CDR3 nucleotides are TGCGCCAGCAGCCCCTCCCCAGGGGTGGCCTACGAGCAGTACTTC. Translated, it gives CASSPSPGVAYEQYF. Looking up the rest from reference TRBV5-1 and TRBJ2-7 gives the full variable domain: KAGVTQTPRYLIKTRGQQVTLSCSPISGHRSVSWYQQTPGQGLQFLFEYFSETQRNKGNFPGRFSGRQFSNSRSEMNVSTLELGDSALYLCASSPSPGVAYEQYFGPGTRLTVT.

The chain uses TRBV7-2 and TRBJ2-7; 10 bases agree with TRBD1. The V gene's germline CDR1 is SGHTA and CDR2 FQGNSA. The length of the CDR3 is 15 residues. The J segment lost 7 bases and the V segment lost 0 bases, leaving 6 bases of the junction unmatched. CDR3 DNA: TGTGCCAGCAGCTTAGCCTGGACAGGGGGTGGAGAGCAGTACTTC. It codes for CASSLAWTGGGEQYF.

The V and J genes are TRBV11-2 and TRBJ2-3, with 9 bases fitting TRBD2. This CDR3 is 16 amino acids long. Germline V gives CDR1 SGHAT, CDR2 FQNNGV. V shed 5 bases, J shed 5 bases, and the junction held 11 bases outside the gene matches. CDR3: CASSTRETSGLDTQYF. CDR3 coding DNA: TGTGCCAGCAGCACACGAGAGACTAGCGGTCTAGATACGCAGTATTTT.

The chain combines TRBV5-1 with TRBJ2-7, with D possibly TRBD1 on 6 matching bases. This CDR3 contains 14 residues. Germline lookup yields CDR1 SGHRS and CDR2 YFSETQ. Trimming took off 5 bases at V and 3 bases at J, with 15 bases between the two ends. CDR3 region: CASSLQGIHYEQYF. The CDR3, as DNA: TGCGCCAGCAGTTTACAGGGAATTCACTACGAGCAGTACTTC.

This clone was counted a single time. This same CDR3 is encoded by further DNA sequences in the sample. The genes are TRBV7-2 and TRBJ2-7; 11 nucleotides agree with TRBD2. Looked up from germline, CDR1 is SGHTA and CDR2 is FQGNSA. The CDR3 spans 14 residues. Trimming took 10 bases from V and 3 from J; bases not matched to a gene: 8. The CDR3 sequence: CATSTGTSGYEQYF. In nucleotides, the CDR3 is TGTGCCACCTCTACCGGGACTAGCGGCTACGAGCAGTACTTC. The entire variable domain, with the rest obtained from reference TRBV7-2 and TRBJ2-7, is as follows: GAGVSQSPSNKVTEKGKDVELRCDPISGHTALYWYRQSLGQGLEFLIYFQGNSAPDKSGLPSDRFSAERTGGSVSTLTIQRTQQEDSAVYLCATSTGTSGYEQYFGPGTRLTVT.

CDR3 protein: CASSLDRGTSGNNEQFF. The CDR3 nucleotides are TGTGCCAGCAGCTTAGACCGTGGGACTAGCGGCAACAATGAGCAGTTCTTC. The V and J genes are TRBV11-1 and TRBJ2-1, with 11 bases that match TRBD2. The germline CDR1 and CDR2 sequences are SGHAT and FQDESV (reference sequence). This CDR3 is built from 17 residues. The trim removed 1 base at V and 5 bases at J, leaving 7 bases unmatched.

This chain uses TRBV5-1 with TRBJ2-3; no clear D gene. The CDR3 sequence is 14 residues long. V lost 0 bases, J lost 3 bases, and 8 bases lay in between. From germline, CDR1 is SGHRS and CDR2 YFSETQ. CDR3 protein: CASSLADQTDTQYF. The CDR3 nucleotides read TGCGCCAGCAGCTTGGCGGACCAGACAGATACGCAGTATTTT.

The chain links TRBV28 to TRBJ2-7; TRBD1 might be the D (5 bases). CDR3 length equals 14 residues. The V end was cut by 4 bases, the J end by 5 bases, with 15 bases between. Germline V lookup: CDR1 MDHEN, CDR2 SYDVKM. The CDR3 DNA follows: TGTGCCAGCAGTTACAGCAGGGAAATCGACGAGCAGTACTTC. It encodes CASSYSREIDEQYF.

The CDR3 DNA is TGTGCCAGCAGTTTACAGTTCTCCCCCTACAATGAGCAGTTCTTC. It yields the protein CASSLQFSPYNEQFF. The chain couples TRBV6-5 to TRBJ2-1; no firm D call. CDR1 and CDR2 (germline): MNHEY, SVGAGI. The CDR3 extends over 15 amino acids. V lost 4 bases and J lost 2, with 12 bases in between.

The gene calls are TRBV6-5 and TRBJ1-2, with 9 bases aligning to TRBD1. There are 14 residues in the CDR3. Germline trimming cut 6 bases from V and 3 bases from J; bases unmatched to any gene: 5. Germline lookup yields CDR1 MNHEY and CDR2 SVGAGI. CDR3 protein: CASSSQGAYYGYTF. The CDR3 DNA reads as TGTGCCAGCAGCTCACAGGGGGCATACTATGGCTACACCTTC.

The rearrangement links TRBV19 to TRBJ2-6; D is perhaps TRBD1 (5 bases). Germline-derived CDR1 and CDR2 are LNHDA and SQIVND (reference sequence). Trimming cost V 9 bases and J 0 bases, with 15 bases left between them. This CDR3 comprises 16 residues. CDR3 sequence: CASQVTGDSGANVLTF. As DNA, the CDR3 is TGTGCCAGCCAAGTAACAGGAGACTCTGGGGCCAACGTCCTGACTTTC.

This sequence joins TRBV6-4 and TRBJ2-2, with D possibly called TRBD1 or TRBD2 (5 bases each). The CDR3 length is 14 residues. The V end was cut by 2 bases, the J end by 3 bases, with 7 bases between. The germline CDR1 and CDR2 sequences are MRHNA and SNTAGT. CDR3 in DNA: TGTGCCAGCAGTGACGGGGGTTACACCGGGGAGCTGTTTTTT. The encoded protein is CASSDGGYTGELFF.

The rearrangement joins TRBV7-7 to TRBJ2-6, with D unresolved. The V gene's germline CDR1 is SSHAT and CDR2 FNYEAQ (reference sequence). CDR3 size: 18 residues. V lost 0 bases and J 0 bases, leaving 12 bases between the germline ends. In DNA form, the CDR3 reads TGTGCCAGCAGCTTAGCAGCCAGACCGGGCTCTGGGGCCAACGTCCTGACTTTC. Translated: CASSLAARPGSGANVLTF.

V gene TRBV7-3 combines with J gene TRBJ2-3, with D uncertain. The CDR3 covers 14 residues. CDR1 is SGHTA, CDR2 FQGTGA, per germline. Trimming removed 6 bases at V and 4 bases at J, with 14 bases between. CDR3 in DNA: TGTGCCAGCAGTCAAAATATGCCCCCAGATACGCAGTATTTT. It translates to CASSQNMPPDTQYF.